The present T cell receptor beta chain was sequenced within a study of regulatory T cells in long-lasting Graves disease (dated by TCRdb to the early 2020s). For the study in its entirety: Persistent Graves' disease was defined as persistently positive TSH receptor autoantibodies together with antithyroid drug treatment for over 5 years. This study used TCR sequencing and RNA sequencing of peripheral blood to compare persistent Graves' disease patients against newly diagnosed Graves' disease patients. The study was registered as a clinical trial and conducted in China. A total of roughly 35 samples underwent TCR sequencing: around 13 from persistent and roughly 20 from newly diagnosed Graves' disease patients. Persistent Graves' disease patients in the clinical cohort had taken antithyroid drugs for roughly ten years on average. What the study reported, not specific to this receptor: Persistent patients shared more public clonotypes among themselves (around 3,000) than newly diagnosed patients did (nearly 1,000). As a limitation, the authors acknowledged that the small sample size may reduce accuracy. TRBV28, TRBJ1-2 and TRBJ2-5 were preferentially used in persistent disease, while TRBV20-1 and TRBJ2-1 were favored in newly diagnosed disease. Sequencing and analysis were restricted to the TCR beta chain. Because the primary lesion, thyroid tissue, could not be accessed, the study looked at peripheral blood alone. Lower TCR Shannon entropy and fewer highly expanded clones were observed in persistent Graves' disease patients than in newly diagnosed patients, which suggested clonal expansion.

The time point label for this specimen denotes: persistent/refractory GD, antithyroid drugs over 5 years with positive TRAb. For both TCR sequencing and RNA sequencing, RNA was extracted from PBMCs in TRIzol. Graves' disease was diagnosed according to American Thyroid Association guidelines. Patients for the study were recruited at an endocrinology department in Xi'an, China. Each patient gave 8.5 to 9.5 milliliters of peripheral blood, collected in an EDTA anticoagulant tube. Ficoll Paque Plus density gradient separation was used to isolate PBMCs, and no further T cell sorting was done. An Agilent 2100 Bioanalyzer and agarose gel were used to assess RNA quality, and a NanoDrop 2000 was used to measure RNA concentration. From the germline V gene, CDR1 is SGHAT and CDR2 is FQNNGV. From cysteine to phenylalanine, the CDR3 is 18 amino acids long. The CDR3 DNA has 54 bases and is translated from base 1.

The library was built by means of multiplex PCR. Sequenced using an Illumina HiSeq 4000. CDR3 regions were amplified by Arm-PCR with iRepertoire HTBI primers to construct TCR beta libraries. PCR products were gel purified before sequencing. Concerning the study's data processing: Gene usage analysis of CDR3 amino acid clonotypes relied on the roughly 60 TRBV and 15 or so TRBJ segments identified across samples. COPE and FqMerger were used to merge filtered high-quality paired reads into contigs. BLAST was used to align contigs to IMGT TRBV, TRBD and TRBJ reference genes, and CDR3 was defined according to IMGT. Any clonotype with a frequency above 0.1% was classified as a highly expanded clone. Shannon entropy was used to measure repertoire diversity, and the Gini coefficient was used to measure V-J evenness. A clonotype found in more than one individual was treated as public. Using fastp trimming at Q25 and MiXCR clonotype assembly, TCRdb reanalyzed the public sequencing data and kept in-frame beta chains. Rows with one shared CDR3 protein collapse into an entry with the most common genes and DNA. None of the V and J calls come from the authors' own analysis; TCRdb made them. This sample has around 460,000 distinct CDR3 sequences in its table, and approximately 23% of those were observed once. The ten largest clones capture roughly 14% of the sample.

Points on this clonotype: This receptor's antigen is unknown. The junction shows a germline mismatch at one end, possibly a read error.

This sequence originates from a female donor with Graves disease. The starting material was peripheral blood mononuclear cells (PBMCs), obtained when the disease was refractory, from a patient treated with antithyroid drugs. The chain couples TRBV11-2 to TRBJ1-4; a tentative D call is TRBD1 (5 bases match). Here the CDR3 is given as CASSPSGGASSTNEELFF. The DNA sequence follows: TGTGCCAGCAGCCCGTCCGGGGGAGCGTCCTCAACTAATGAAGAACTGTTTTTT.